This entry is about one T cell receptor (beta chain). This record belongs to a study of PD-L1 blockade in urothelial cancer. Looking at the study overall: Bladder-origin urothelial cancer in males described about 90% of the 29 patients. Blood-derived samples held a median roughly 140,000 T cells.

Specified time point: peripheral blood 6 weeks after treatment start. The V segment lost 7 bases and the J segment 7 bases; nucleotides outside the gene matches: 7. CDR3 length: 13 amino acids. The germline CDR1 and CDR2 sequences are MGHRA and YSYEKL. Sequencing used immunoSEQ multiplex PCR; TCRdb keeps in-frame clones, though not all of them. The data contain more than 60,000 clones, 88% of them singletons. The TCR originated in a man between 60 and 75 years old with urothelial cancer. The chain recombines TRBV4-1 with TRBJ2-1; 7 bases agree with TRBD2. Sequenced here: PBMCs, sampled around atezolizumab (anti-PD-L1) treatment. The CDR3 is CASTPRGINEQFF. The CDR3 nucleotides read TGCGCCAGCACCCCGCGGGGGATTAATGAGCAGTTCTTC.